One sample yielded the 24 T cell receptor beta chains listed below, sequenced in a study of T cell repertoires in ileal Crohn's disease. Assay used: immunoSEQ multiplex PCR; TCRdb lists only in-frame clones, some missing. The sample shows some 5,900 clones, under 85% of them seen only once. Specimen: ileal tissue. These receptors originate from an adult with Crohn's disease.

This chain joins TRBV5-5 and TRBJ2-7; 8 bases are a match to TRBD2. This CDR3 comprises 13 residues. Trimming removed 4 bases from V and 6 bases from J; junction bases left unmatched: 6. Germline loops: CDR1 SGHKS, CDR2 YYEKEE (reference sequence). CDR3 nucleotide sequence: TGTGCCAGCAGCCTGGCCGGGGGGGTCGAGCAGTACTTC. Translated: CASSLAGGVEQYF. The full variable domain, its missing parts supplied by reference TRBV5-5 and TRBJ2-7, is DAGVTQSPTHLIKTRGQQVTLRCSPISGHKSVSWYQQVLGQGPQFIFQYYEKEERGRGNFPDRFSARQFPNYSSELNVNALLLGDSALYLCASSLAGGVEQYFGPGTRLTVT.

The chain links TRBV9 to TRBJ1-2; 8 bases match TRBD1. This CDR3 region has 14 residues. The V and J ends lost 4 bases and 4 bases, in that order; junction bases with no gene match: 6. Germline lookup yields CDR1 SGDLS and CDR2 YYNGEE. The CDR3 region is CASSPQTGVYGYTF. The CDR3 nucleotides are TGTGCCAGCAGCCCGCAGACAGGGGTCTATGGCTACACCTTC.

V and J are TRBV5-5 and TRBJ2-4, with a possible D match to TRBD1 (7 bases). Germline lookup yields CDR1 SGHKS and CDR2 YYEKEE (reference sequence). The CDR3 totals 19 residues. With 0 bases removed from V and 0 bases from J, the gap between germline ends came to 19 bases. The CDR3 here is CASSLAPQGGDGAKNIQYF. The DNA for the CDR3 is TGTGCCAGCAGCTTGGCTCCTCAGGGGGGCGACGGAGCCAAAAACATTCAGTACTTC.

The chain recombines TRBV18 with TRBJ1-1; 7 nucleotides line up with TRBD1. This CDR3 has 14 amino acids. Germline assignment: CDR1 KGHSH and CDR2 LQKENI. V shed 4 bases and J 1 base; nucleotides not matched to a gene: 3. The CDR3 loop is CASSRQGPNTEAFF. In DNA, the CDR3 is TGTGCCAGCTCACGACAGGGACCGAACACTGAAGCTTTCTTT.

The chain combines TRBV2 with TRBJ2-7, with a possible D match to TRBD1 (7 bases). This CDR3 has 15 residues. The V gene's germline CDR1 is SNHLY and CDR2 FYNNEI. Trimming removed 6 bases from V and 3 bases from J, with 18 bases in between. CDR3 coding DNA: TGTGCCAGCAGGCCGCCCAGGGGGGTAAGCTACGAGCAGTACTTC. It translates to CASRPPRGVSYEQYF. Complete variable domain (other parts from reference TRBV2 and TRBJ2-7): EPEVTQTPSHQVTQMGQEVILRCVPISNHLYFYWYRQILGQKVEFLVSFYNNEISEKSEIFDDQFSVERPDGSNFTLKIRSTKLEDSAMYFCASRPPRGVSYEQYFGPGTRLTVT.

This clone is classed as large. The chain uses TRBV7-6 and TRBJ2-7; TRBD1 is a possible D gene (6 bases). The V end lost 1 base, the J end lost 6 bases, and 7 bases lay between the germline ends. The CDR3 contains 12 residues. Germline CDR1 reads SGHVS; CDR2 reads FNYEAQ. CDR3 sequence (DNA): TGTGCCAGCAGCTTAGGAGGGGGCGAGCAGTACTTC. It specifies CASSLGGGEQYF.

The chain has TRBV28 and TRBJ1-2, with D tentatively TRBD1 (5 bases). Trimming removed 2 bases from V and 6 bases from J, with 10 bases in between. Germline V gene sequence: CDR1 MDHEN, CDR2 SYDVKM. There are 13 residues in the CDR3. The CDR3: CASSLAGFNGYTF. CDR3 coding DNA: TGTGCCAGCAGTTTAGCAGGGTTTAATGGCTACACCTTC.

The table lists this clone with a count of one. This chain connects TRBV11-2 to TRBJ2-5, with no clear D. Trimming left V 5 bases short and J 1 base short, with 11 bases between. This CDR3 is built from 14 residues. Germline V gives CDR1 SGHAT, CDR2 FQNNGV. CDR3 in DNA: TGTGCCAGCAGCCGGGTCCATCCCCAAGAGACCCAGTACTTC. Its protein product is CASSRVHPQETQYF. Full variable domain (missing parts from reference TRBV11-2 and TRBJ2-5): EAGVAQSPRYKIIEKRQSVAFWCNPISGHATLYWYQQILGQGPKLLIQFQNNGVVDDSQLPKDRFSAERLKGVDSTLKIQPAKLEDSAVYLCASSRVHPQETQYFGPGTRLLVL.

V gene TRBV7-2 combines with J gene TRBJ1-3; no definite D call. CDR1 is SGHTA, CDR2 FQGNSA, per germline. CDR3 size: 14 residues. V lost 2 bases to trimming and J lost 0 bases, with 5 bases between them. The CDR3 spells CASSLQFSGNTIYF. CDR3 DNA sequence: TGTGCCAGCAGCTTACAGTTCTCTGGAAACACCATATATTTT.

Details on this clone: The junction and the germline gene differ at one end; a read error may be behind it. The chain employs TRBV6-4 and TRBJ2-3; the match to TRBD2 covers 9 bases. CDR1 MRHNA and CDR2 SNTAGT come from the germline V gene. This CDR3 contains 14 residues. The CDR3 loop is CASSAGTSTDTQYF. CDR3 DNA sequence: TGTGCCAGCAGCGCCGGGACTAGCACTGATACGCAGTATTTT.

This clone was picked up a small number of times. The chain carries TRBV10-3 and TRBJ2-7; TRBD1 agrees at 8 bases. V lost 11 bases to trimming and J lost 1 base; unmatched junction nucleotides: 10. The germline gives CDR1 ENHRY, CDR2 SYGVKD. This CDR3 has 14 residues. The CDR3 region is CAGPDRGKSYEQYF. The CDR3 DNA sequence: TGTGCCGGCCCAGACAGGGGTAAATCCTACGAGCAGTACTTC.

V and J are TRBV6-1 and TRBJ2-3; 10 nucleotides match TRBD2. Germline CDR1 reads MNHNS; CDR2 reads SASEGT. This CDR3 is built from 16 residues. J gave up 4 bases and V 1 base, and 5 bases lay outside the gene matches. The CDR3 coding sequence is TGTGCCAGCAGTGAAGTGGAAGCGGGGGGGGCAGATACGCAGTATTTT. Translating it yields CASSEVEAGGADTQYF.

The chain employs TRBV30 and TRBJ1-2; maybe TRBD1 (5 bases). The CDR3 runs to 15 residues. V was cut by 1 base and J by 5 bases, with 17 bases left in between. CDR1 is GTSNPN and CDR2 is SVGIG in the germline V gene (reference sequence). In DNA form, the CDR3 reads TGTGCCTGGAGTGCGGGACTCCGCTTGGGGTATGGCTACACCTTC. This codes for CAWSAGLRLGYGYTF. Drawing the rest from reference TRBV30 and TRBJ1-2, the complete variable domain is SQTIHQWPATLVQPVGSPLSLECTVEGTSNPNLYWYRQAAGRGLQLLFYSVGIGQISSEVPQNLSASRPQDRQFILSSKKLLLSDSGFYLCAWSAGLRLGYGYTFGSGTRLTVV.

As regards this clone: The junction and the germline gene differ at one end; a read error may be behind it. V is TRBV18 and J is TRBJ1-5; TRBD1 is a possible D gene (6 bases). This CDR3 comprises 14 residues. CDR1 is KGHSH, CDR2 LQKENI, per germline. The CDR3 DNA reads as TGTGCCAGTTCACAGGGAGGGGACAATCAGCCCCAGCATTTT. Translating gives CASSQGGDNQPQHF.

The gene calls are TRBV10-2 and TRBJ1-1; D ambiguous. The CDR3 totals 14 residues. Between the trimmed V and J ends, which lost 7 bases and 0 bases, there was a span of 12 bases. Germline lookup yields CDR1 WSHSY and CDR2 SAAADI. CDR3 sequence reads: CASTSGWVNTEAFF. CDR3 in DNA: TGCGCCAGCACCAGCGGCTGGGTGAACACTGAAGCTTTCTTT.

This chain links TRBV9 with TRBJ2-5; D perhaps matches TRBD2 (6 bases). The CDR3 loop spans 14 amino acids. The germline CDR1 and CDR2 sequences are SGDLS and YYNGEE. Trimming removed 3 bases at V and 0 bases at J, with 9 bases between. CDR3 nucleotides: TGTGCCAGCAGCGATGGGAGGTACCAAGAGACCCAGTACTTC. Translating it yields CASSDGRYQETQYF.

This clone appeared a single time. V is TRBV4-1 and J is TRBJ1-2, with 7 positions matching TRBD1. Unmatched junction bases numbered 8, after V lost 1 base and J lost 3 bases. The CDR3 has 16 residues. Looked up from germline, CDR1 is MGHRA and CDR2 is YSYEKL. The CDR3 sequence: CASSQVLGTEYYGYTF. The CDR3 nucleotides read TGCGCCAGCAGCCAAGTGTTGGGGACAGAGTACTATGGCTACACCTTC.

The chain combines TRBV10-1 with TRBJ1-2, with D tentatively TRBD1 (5 bases). With 2 bases removed from V and 8 bases from J, the gap between germline ends came to 18 bases. The germline CDR1 and CDR2 sequences are WNHNN and SYGVQD (reference sequence). The CDR3 length is 15 residues. In DNA, the CDR3 is TGCGCCAGCAGTGAGGGGGCGAGATCGAGGTCGGGCTACACCTTC. Its protein is CASSEGARSRSGYTF.

The CDR3 nucleotides read TGTGCCAGCAGCTCCAGAGGCAGGGGCTCGAACACTGAAGCTTTCTTT. This codes for CASSSRGRGSNTEAFF. The chain has TRBV11-2 and TRBJ1-1, with D tentatively TRBD1 (6 bases). Germline V gene data show CDR1 as SGHAT and CDR2 as FQNNGV. V was shortened by 4 bases and J by 1 base, with 16 bases between the two germline ends. This CDR3 comprises 16 residues.

The gene calls are TRBV7-9 and TRBJ1-4, with unresolved D. Trimming took 1 base from V and 6 from J, leaving 9 bases between them. Germline CDR1 SEHNR, CDR2 FQNEAQ (reference sequence). The length of the CDR3 is 14 residues. The CDR3 protein is CASSLVREDEKLFF. The CDR3 DNA follows: TGTGCCAGCAGCTTAGTCAGAGAGGATGAAAAACTGTTTTTT.

The chain couples TRBV2 to TRBJ1-1; the match to TRBD1 covers 11 bases. The CDR3 sequence is 15 residues long. The germline V gene encodes CDR1 SNHLY and CDR2 FYNNEI. V shed 6 bases, J shed 7 bases, and the junction held 10 bases outside the gene matches. The CDR3 nucleotides are TGTGCCAGCAGACCCGGGACAGGGGGACATCTTGAAGCTTTCTTT. Translated: CASRPGTGGHLEAFF.

The chain recombines TRBV4-1 with TRBJ1-1; D may be TRBD1 (6 bases). CDR3 length equals 14 residues. Between the trimmed V and J ends, which lost 4 bases and 0 bases, there was a span of 9 bases. CDR1 and CDR2 from the germline V gene are MGHRA and YSYEKL. CDR3 nucleotide sequence: TGCGCCAGCAGCCTCGGGACAATGAACACTGAAGCTTTCTTT. Translating it yields CASSLGTMNTEAFF.

This clone was seen a handful of times. The CDR3: CASSLRPYTGELFF. Here the CDR3 DNA reads TGTGCCAGCAGCTTAAGGCCTTACACCGGGGAGCTGTTTTTT. The chain links TRBV7-3 to TRBJ2-2; D is unresolved. Germline CDR1 SGHTA, CDR2 FQGTGA. The germline V and J ends were trimmed by 1 base and 3 bases, with 6 bases remaining between them. The CDR3 covers 14 residues.

The rearrangement joins TRBV6-5 to TRBJ2-7; D is possibly TRBD1 (6 bases). CDR3 length: 15 residues. CDR1 and CDR2 (germline): MNHEY, SVGAGI. V lost 5 bases to trimming and J lost 2 bases, with 16 bases between them. The CDR3 protein is CASSPRQAPPYEQYF. DNA for the CDR3: TGTGCCAGCAGTCCCCGACAGGCACCCCCCTACGAGCAGTACTTC.